One sample yielded the 10 T cell receptor beta chains listed below, sequenced in a study of blood T cell repertoires in COVID-19. The repertoire was sequenced with immunoSEQ multiplex PCR; TCRdb's copy has only in-frame clones and lacks some. Here the sample spans roughly 380,000 clones, over 75% being singletons. Sequenced sample: peripheral blood. Receptors were obtained from a middle-aged woman with COVID-19, enrolled during active disease.

The V call is TRBV29-1, the J call TRBJ2-1; 12 nucleotides agree with TRBD2. The CDR3 loop spans 14 amino acids. Trimming cost V 5 bases and J 8 bases; bases outside gene matches: 7. The germline gives CDR1 SQVTM, CDR2 ANQGSEA. The CDR3 loop is CSVHKTSGGHEQFF. Written as DNA, the CDR3 is TGCAGCGTTCATAAGACTAGCGGGGGCCATGAGCAGTTCTTC.

The chain joins TRBV9 to TRBJ1-4; 9 positions match TRBD1. With 5 bases clipped from V and 8 bases from J, the junction kept 7 bases outside the gene matches. The CDR3 covers 14 residues. Germline CDR1 is SGDLS and CDR2 is YYNGEE. Here the CDR3 DNA reads TGTGCCAGCAGTTCCGGGACAGGGCGCGAAAAACTGTTTTTT. Translated, it gives CASSSGTGREKLFF.

This clone is a singleton in its sample. The chain recombines TRBV5-4 with TRBJ1-1, with D perhaps matching TRBD1 (6 bases). Trimming took 0 bases from V and 1 from J, leaving 13 bases between them. Germline-derived CDR1 and CDR2 are SGHNT and YYREEE (reference sequence). The CDR3 loop spans 16 amino acids. CDR3 amino acids: CASSLGGAQGNTEAFF. DNA of the CDR3: TGTGCCAGCAGCTTGGGAGGGGCACAGGGGAACACTGAAGCTTTCTTT. Complete variable domain (other parts from reference TRBV5-4 and TRBJ1-1): ETGVTQSPTHLIKTRGQQVTLRCSSQSGHNTVSWYQQALGQGPQFIFQYYREEENGRGNFPPRFSGLQFPNYSSELNVNALELDDSALYLCASSLGGAQGNTEAFFGQGTRLTVV.

The chain uses TRBV29-1 and TRBJ1-1; maybe TRBD1 (5 bases). CDR1 and CDR2 from the germline V gene are SQVTM and ANQGSEA. The germline V and J ends were trimmed by 0 bases and 10 bases, with 12 bases remaining between them. This CDR3 spans 12 amino acids. The CDR3, as DNA: TGCAGCGTTGAAGAGGGGGGAAGGGGAGCTTTCTTT. Translating gives CSVEEGGRGAFF. The whole variable domain, filled in from reference TRBV29-1 and TRBJ1-1, reads SAVISQKPSRDICQRGTSLTIQCQVDSQVTMMFWYRQQPGQSLTLIATANQGSEATYESGFVIDKFPISRPNLTFSTLTVSNMSPEDSSIYLCSVEEGGRGAFFGQGTRLTVV.

The chain recombines TRBV27 with TRBJ1-4, with 8 bases that match TRBD1. This CDR3 is built from 16 residues. Trimming took 7 bases from V and 8 from J; bases not matched to a gene: 15. CDR1 is MNHEY and CDR2 is SMNVEV in the germline V gene (reference sequence). As DNA, the CDR3 is TGTGCCAGCACCAATACCCGCAGGGGGCGGAGAGAAAAACTGTTTTTT. Translating it yields CASTNTRRGRREKLFF. Full variable domain (remainder filled in from reference TRBV27 and TRBJ1-4): EAQVTQNPRYLITVTGKKLTVTCSQNMNHEYMSWYRQDPGLGLRQIYYSMNVEVTDKGDVPEGYKVSRKEKRNFPLILESPSPNQTSLYFCASTNTRRGRREKLFFGSGTQLSVL.

The rearrangement links TRBV19 to TRBJ1-1; 7 bases are a match to TRBD1. CDR3 length: 17 residues. V lost 8 bases to trimming and J lost 5 bases; unmatched junction nucleotides: 20. Germline CDR1 LNHDA, CDR2 SQIVND (reference sequence). This CDR3 is CASEGDQNRQGPTEAFF. In nucleotides, the CDR3 is TGTGCCAGTGAGGGTGACCAAAATAGACAGGGACCAACTGAAGCTTTCTTT.

This chain connects TRBV15 to TRBJ1-5, with D perhaps TRBD1 (6 bases). The CDR3 consists of 18 residues. CDR1 and CDR2 from the germline V gene are LNHNV and YYDKDF (reference sequence). The ends were cut back, 3 bases at V and 2 bases at J, with 20 bases in the middle. CDR3 residues: CATSSPRGGGSGNQPQHF. DNA for the CDR3: TGTGCCACCAGCAGTCCCAGGGGTGGGGGTTCGGGCAATCAGCCCCAGCATTTT.

This clone has only a few counts. The chain couples TRBV12-3 or TRBV12-4 to TRBJ1-5, with 8 bases fitting TRBD1. The CDR3 runs 13 residues. V gave up 6 bases and J gave up 9 bases; unmatched junction bases: 7. The CDR3 nucleotides are TGTGCCAGCAGGGGGGGACAGGATGGGCCCCAGCATTTT. Encoded protein: CASRGGQDGPQHF.

V and J are TRBV19 and TRBJ2-7; TRBD1 is a possible D gene (6 bases). Trimming removed 1 base at V and 3 bases at J, with 10 bases between. Germline V gene sequence: CDR1 LNHDA, CDR2 SQIVND (reference sequence). This CDR3 comprises 14 residues. As DNA, the CDR3 is TGTGCCAGTAGTATAGTGCCAGGGGACTACGAGCAGTACTTC. This gives the protein CASSIVPGDYEQYF.

This sequence joins TRBV13 and TRBJ1-1, with 10 nucleotides matching TRBD1. J gave up 2 bases and V 5 bases, and 11 bases lay outside the gene matches. The CDR3 sequence is 17 residues long. From germline, CDR1 is PRHDT and CDR2 FYEKMQ (reference sequence). CDR3: CASSRIADRGINTEAFF. The CDR3 coding sequence is TGTGCCAGCAGCCGAATTGCGGACAGGGGGATAAACACTGAAGCTTTCTTT. Variable domain in full (rest from reference TRBV13 and TRBJ1-1): AAGVIQSPRHLIKEKRETATLKCYPIPRHDTVYWYQQGPGQDPQFLISFYEKMQSDKGSIPDRFSAQQFSDYHSELNMSSLELGDSALYFCASSRIADRGINTEAFFGQGTRLTVV.